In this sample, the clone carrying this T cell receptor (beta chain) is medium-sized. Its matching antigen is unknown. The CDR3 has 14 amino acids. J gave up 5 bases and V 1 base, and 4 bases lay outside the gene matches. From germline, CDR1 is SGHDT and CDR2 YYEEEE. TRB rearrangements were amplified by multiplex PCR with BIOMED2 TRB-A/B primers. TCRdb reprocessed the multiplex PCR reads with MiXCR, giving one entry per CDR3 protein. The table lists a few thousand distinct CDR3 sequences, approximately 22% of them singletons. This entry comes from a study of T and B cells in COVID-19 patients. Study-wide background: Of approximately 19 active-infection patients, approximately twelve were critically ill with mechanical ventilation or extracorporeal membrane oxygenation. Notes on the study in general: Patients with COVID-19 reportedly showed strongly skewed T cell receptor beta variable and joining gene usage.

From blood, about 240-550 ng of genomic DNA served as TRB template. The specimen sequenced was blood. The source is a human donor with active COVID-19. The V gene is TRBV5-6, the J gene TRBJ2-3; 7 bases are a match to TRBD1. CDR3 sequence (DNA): TGTGCCAGCAGCTTGACCCGGGACAGAGATACGCAGTATTTT. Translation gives CASSLTRDRDTQYF.